Detailed here is one TCR beta chain. The record originates from a study of blood T cell repertoires in COVID-19. TCRdb's table, derived via immunoSEQ multiplex PCR, lists solely in-frame clones and lacks some. The sample has around 370,000 clones; around 90% are singletons. The trim removed 3 bases at V and 2 bases at J, leaving 1 base unmatched. Germline values: CDR1 SGHAT, CDR2 FQDESV (reference sequence). This CDR3 is 14 amino acids long. The recovered donors of Cohort 3 showed two negative PCRs, clearance, or symptom resolution. The specimen was PBMCs or T cells enriched from blood (not recorded which). The clonotype originates from a woman in her late teens or twenties who had recovered from COVID-19. The genes are TRBV11-1 and TRBJ2-1; 7 nucleotides match TRBD1. This CDR3 is CASSFGTAYNEQFF. The CDR3 nucleotides read TGTGCCAGCAGCTTCGGGACAGCCTACAATGAGCAGTTCTTC. The entire variable domain, with the rest obtained from reference TRBV11-1 and TRBJ2-1, is as follows: EAEVAQSPRYKITEKSQAVAFWCDPISGHATLYWYRQILGQGPELLVQFQDESVVDDSQLPKDRFSAERLKGVDSTLKIQPAELGDSAMYLCASSFGTAYNEQFFGPGTRLTVL.